Many counts were recorded for the clone carrying this T cell receptor (beta chain). The sample is drawn from a study of Graves' ophthalmopathy and Graves' hyperthyroidism. This CDR3 spans 12 amino acids. Germline V CDR1 and CDR2: DFQATT, SNEGSKA (reference sequence). V lost 4 bases to trimming and J lost 6 bases, with 10 bases between them. Investigators amplified TCR beta CDR3 regions from RNA transcripts. HTBI primers primed a first-round RT-PCR, and a second-round multiplex PCR followed. TCRdb reprocessed the multiplex PCR reads via MiXCR and lists one record per CDR3 protein. This table has about 370,000 distinct CDR3 sequences, 17% appearing once.

This sequence was found in an adult woman with stable Graves' hyperthyroidism. The sequenced sample consisted of peripheral blood. The chain joins TRBV20-1 to TRBJ1-5; no clear D. This CDR3 reads CSANPVGQPQHF. The DNA of the CDR3 is TGCAGTGCTAATCCCGTCGGTCAGCCCCAGCATTTT.